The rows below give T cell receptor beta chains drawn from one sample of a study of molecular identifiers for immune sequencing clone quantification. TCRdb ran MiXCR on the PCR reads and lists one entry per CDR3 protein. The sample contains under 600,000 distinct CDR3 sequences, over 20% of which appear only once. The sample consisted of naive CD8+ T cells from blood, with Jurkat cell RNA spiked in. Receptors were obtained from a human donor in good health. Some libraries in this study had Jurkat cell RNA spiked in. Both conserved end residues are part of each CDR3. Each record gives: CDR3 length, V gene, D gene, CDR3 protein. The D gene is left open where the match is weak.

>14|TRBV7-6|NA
CASRFLTSTDTQYF
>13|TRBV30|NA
CAWTVEEGTEAFF
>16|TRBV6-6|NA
CASSYSAGNVEQPQHF
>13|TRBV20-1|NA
CSARSLGVYEQYF
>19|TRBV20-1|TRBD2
CSARDYLASGPISSYEQYF
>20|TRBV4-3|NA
CASSQVRLGGGSVSKNIQYF
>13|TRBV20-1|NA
CSAQIYGHYEQYF
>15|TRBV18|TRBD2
CASSKAGGEYNEQFF
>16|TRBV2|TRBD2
CASSDTHWTSSYEQYF
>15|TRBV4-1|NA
CASSQSPGAGKGYTF